The clone carrying this T cell receptor beta chain was observed a few times. This specimen comes from a study of blood T cells in healthy people across ages. Through a sample-barcoded 5' primer and a J-beta primer mix, a second PCR was run for roughly 7 to 12 cycles. A single record per CDR3 protein comes from TCRdb applying MiXCR to the 5' RACE reads. The table shows about 1.1 million distinct CDR3 sequences, with less than 45% occurring only once. Germline V gene sequence: CDR1 SQVTM, CDR2 ANQGSEA. This CDR3 has 14 residues. There were healthy Caucasian individuals from Russia, aged roughly 6 to 100, serving as donors. Each donor supplied roughly 9.1 milliliters of peripheral blood.

The origin of this receptor is a man in his late teens or twenties in good health. The J gene is TRBJ2-1, the V gene TRBV29-1, with D perhaps matching TRBD2 (5 bases). The J call may be incorrect, as the DNA end agrees better with TRBJ2-7. Sample: blood. CDR3 coding DNA: TGCAGCGGCCTCGGGGTTAGCTCCTACAATGAGCAGTACTTC. Translated: CSGLGVSSYNEQYF.